The 20 T cell receptor beta chains reported below all come from one sample, sequenced in a study of CD8 T cells in ankylosing spondylitis. TCRdb re-analysed the 5' RACE reads in MiXCR, keeping a single row per CDR3 protein. The sample consists of 80,000 to 100,000 distinct CDR3 sequences, roughly 8.3% of them appearing once. What was sequenced was blood, either unsorted or a sorted T cell fraction (not recorded which). The source is a male donor with ankylosing spondylitis or in good health (not recorded which).

This clonotype was detected ten times or more. The V gene is TRBV12-3 or TRBV12-4, the J gene TRBJ1-2; unclear D gene. CDR3 size: 13 residues. Trimming cost V 5 bases and J 7 bases, with 14 bases left between them. This CDR3 is CASSPQLGSGYTF. CDR3 in DNA: TGTGCCAGCAGTCCGCAACTGGGGTCTGGCTACACCTTC.

In this sample, this clonotype turned up many times. The chain is built from TRBV4-3 and TRBJ1-3; 7 bases align to TRBD1. The V gene's germline CDR1 is LGHNA and CDR2 YSLEER. Unmatched junction bases numbered 12, after V lost 5 bases and J lost 2 bases. The CDR3 loop spans 17 amino acids. CDR3 sequence: CASSLWTGHSPGNTIYF. The CDR3 DNA reads TGCGCCAGCAGCTTATGGACAGGCCATTCCCCTGGAAACACCATATATTTT.

The chain has TRBV6-1 and TRBJ2-2; D might be TRBD2 (5 bases). Germline assignment: CDR1 MNHNS and CDR2 SASEGT. The V end was cut by 6 bases, the J end by 4 bases, with 21 bases between. CDR3 length: 17 residues. The CDR3 protein is CASSRGIFIEGTGELFF. In DNA form, the CDR3 reads TGTGCCAGCAGCCGAGGGATTTTTATCGAGGGCACCGGGGAGCTGTTTTTT.

This clonotype was seen a handful of times. V gene TRBV4-3 combines with J gene TRBJ2-5, with D maybe TRBD2 (5 bases). CDR1 and CDR2 (germline): LGHNA, YSLEER. The germline V and J ends were trimmed by 1 base and 5 bases, with 11 bases remaining between them. The CDR3 has 14 amino acids. The CDR3, as DNA: TGCGCCAGCAGCCAAGCGGGGAGAATGGAGACCCAGTACTTC. This gives the protein CASSQAGRMETQYF.

This clonotype was seen more than once but under ten times. This sequence may be a read error, since a much larger clone differs from it by one base. The chain employs TRBV20-1 and TRBJ2-1; 8 nucleotides align to TRBD1. Germline V CDR1 and CDR2: DFQATT, SNEGSKA (reference sequence). This CDR3 has 14 amino acids. The CDR3 region has the DNA TGCAGTACTAGAAGTGACAGGGGCAACAATGAGCAGTTCTTC. Translated, it gives CSTRSDRGNNEQFF.

Many counts were recorded for this clonotype. The chain uses TRBV12-3 or TRBV12-4 and TRBJ2-5; TRBD1 is a possible D gene (5 bases). Trimming stripped 0 bases from V and 5 bases from J, with 13 bases between. The CDR3 length is 15 residues. CDR3 sequence: CASSLAPRVSETQYF. In DNA form, the CDR3 reads TGTGCCAGCAGTTTAGCCCCCAGGGTGTCGGAGACCCAGTACTTC.

This clonotype was detected many times. V and J are TRBV7-2 and TRBJ2-2; 12 nucleotides align to TRBD2. The junction had 4 bases not matched to a gene; V was cut back by 5 bases and J by 0 bases. The CDR3 is made up of 17 amino acids. Germline-derived CDR1 and CDR2 are SGHTA and FQGNSA. In DNA form, the CDR3 reads TGTGCCAGCAGCCTGACTAGCGGGGGCGCGAACACCGGGGAGCTGTTTTTT. This translates into CASSLTSGGANTGELFF.

This clonotype was recorded at least ten times. The J gene is TRBJ2-7, the V gene TRBV5-5; tentatively, D is TRBD2 (6 bases). Trimming left V 2 bases short and J 6 bases short, with 15 bases between. Germline values: CDR1 SGHKS, CDR2 YYEKEE (reference sequence). The CDR3 has 14 residues. CDR3 in amino acids: CASSFQTGTREQYF. The CDR3 DNA reads TGTGCCAGCAGCTTCCAAACCGGGACTCGCGAGCAGTACTTC.

This clonotype was counted many times. The rearrangement links TRBV14 to TRBJ2-1; no definite D call. Trimming stripped 1 base from V and 2 bases from J, with 3 bases between. Germline CDR1 reads SGHDN; CDR2 reads FVKESK. The CDR3 covers 13 residues. CDR3 amino acids: CASSQGPYNEQFF. CDR3 sequence (DNA): TGTGCCAGCAGCCAAGGTCCCTACAATGAGCAGTTCTTC.

This clonotype was observed many times. V usage is TRBV7-2 and J usage is TRBJ2-7, with D unclear. V was shortened by 2 bases and J by 2 bases, with 13 bases between the two germline ends. The CDR3 extends over 15 amino acids. Germline V CDR1 and CDR2: SGHTA, FQGNSA. CDR3 DNA sequence: TGTGCCAGCAGCTTAACTTACACGCCTACCTACGAGCAGTACTTC. It encodes CASSLTYTPTYEQYF.

Ten or more counts support this clonotype. The chain links TRBV5-5 to TRBJ2-2; D is ambiguous. The CDR3 has 12 amino acids. Germline V lookup: CDR1 SGHKS, CDR2 YYEKEE (reference sequence). Trimming pared 4 bases from V and 0 bases from J, leaving 1 base between. For the CDR3, the DNA is TGTGCCAGCAGCACGAACACCGGGGAGCTGTTTTTT. Protein: CASSTNTGELFF.

This clonotype came up many times. The chain recombines TRBV29-1 with TRBJ1-1, with 7 bases lining up with TRBD1. Trimming took 3 bases from V and 5 from J; bases not matched to a gene: 6. In germline, CDR1 is SQVTM, CDR2 ANQGSEA. The CDR3 consists of 13 residues. The CDR3 protein is CSVDKGARTEAFF. DNA for the CDR3: TGCAGCGTTGATAAGGGGGCGCGAACTGAAGCTTTCTTT.

This clonotype showed up just a few times. The chain uses TRBV12-3 or TRBV12-4 and TRBJ2-7, with unresolved D. CDR3 size: 13 residues. V lost 1 base to trimming and J lost 2 bases, with 6 bases between them. CDR3: CASSLGLTYEQYF. In nucleotides, the CDR3 is TGTGCCAGCAGTTTAGGGCTAACCTACGAGCAGTACTTC.

This clonotype was seen at least ten times. The rearrangement links TRBV29-1 to TRBJ1-1; 7 bases fit TRBD1. The CDR3 has 14 amino acids. Germline V gives CDR1 SQVTM, CDR2 ANQGSEA. The junction had 6 bases not matched to a gene; V was cut back by 3 bases and J by 2 bases. Here the CDR3 DNA reads TGCAGCGTTGATGAGGGGACAGTAAACACTGAAGCTTTCTTT. Translating it yields CSVDEGTVNTEAFF.

This clonotype occurred a few times. The rearrangement uses TRBV18 and TRBJ1-3; D is uncertain. The CDR3 covers 13 residues. V dropped 6 bases and J dropped 4 bases, with 10 bases sitting between them. Looked up from germline, CDR1 is KGHSH and CDR2 is LQKENI. The CDR3 region is CASSDVTGNTIYF. DNA for the CDR3: TGTGCCAGCTCGGATGTGACCGGAAACACCATATATTTT.

Ten or more counts support this clonotype. This chain links TRBV12-3 or TRBV12-4 with TRBJ2-2, with TRBD1 matching 7 bases. The CDR3 loop spans 15 amino acids. Trimming took 2 bases from V and 5 from J; bases not matched to a gene: 5. The chain's CDR3 is CASSLQGVTTGELFF. The CDR3 DNA reads TGTGCCAGCAGTTTACAGGGGGTGACTACCGGGGAGCTGTTTTTT.

This clonotype was seen many times. In nucleotides, the CDR3 is TGTGCCAGCAGTTCTAATAGCGGGGGGGCCAATACGCAGTATTTT. Its translation: CASSSNSGGANTQYF. The J gene is TRBJ2-3, the V gene TRBV12-3 or TRBV12-4; 11 bases fit TRBD2. The CDR3 extends over 15 amino acids. V was clipped by 4 bases and J by 7 bases; unmatched bases: 7.

This clonotype has a count of ten or more. The rearrangement links TRBV29-1 to TRBJ2-1, with D unresolved. Germline V CDR1 and CDR2: SQVTM, ANQGSEA. The CDR3 spans 11 residues. Deletions cut 5 bases from V and 5 bases from J, with 7 bases between. The chain's CDR3 is CSVHGNNEQFF. The CDR3 DNA reads as TGCAGCGTTCACGGTAACAATGAGCAGTTCTTC.

This clonotype was seen repeatedly, ten times or more. The chain carries TRBV27 and TRBJ2-7; 9 nucleotides line up with TRBD1. The CDR3 has 14 residues. V lost 0 bases and J lost 7; bases outside the gene matches: 4. Germline-derived CDR1 and CDR2 are MNHEY and SMNVEV (reference sequence). The CDR3 here is CASSLSQGASEQYF. The CDR3, as DNA: TGTGCCAGCAGTTTATCACAGGGGGCGAGTGAGCAGTACTTC.

This sequence joins TRBV18 and TRBJ1-2; 8 nucleotides line up with TRBD1. The CDR3 is 15 residues long. V lost 1 base, J lost 2 bases, and 3 bases stayed unmatched. The germline V gene encodes CDR1 KGHSH and CDR2 LQKENI. The CDR3 sequence: CASSPLTGGNYGYTF. CDR3 nucleotide sequence: TGTGCCAGCTCACCACTTACAGGGGGGAACTATGGCTACACCTTC.